This TCR beta chain emerged from a study of low-dose radiotherapy and immunotherapy resistance in tumors. Overall study: Treatment of Cohort 1 consisted of 0.5 Gy per fraction every 2 weeks, adding up to 6.5 Gy. Patients' oral aspirin dose was 300 mg daily across four cycles from cycle 1 day 1.

This clonotype was seen just once. CDR3 length equals 14 residues. J was trimmed by 7 bases and V by 3 bases; bases with no gene match: 9. Priming of first-strand cDNA relied on TRAV- and TRBV-specific primers (covering alpha and beta chains). TCRs were put through approximately 20 PCR cycles of amplification with Phusion. A constant-region primer and the V-primer adapter served as the primer pair. Isolated mRNA underwent amplification via in vitro transcription. Using its own MiXCR run on the reads, TCRdb lists one record per CDR3 protein. The data contain 80,000 to 95,000 distinct CDR3 sequences, under 10% of them singletons. Described time point: before trial treatment.

Material: PBMCs, obtained before treatment. The J gene is TRBJ2-7, the V gene TRBV12-3 or TRBV12-4; 7 bases fit TRBD2. This sequence was found in a male donor with prostate cancer. For the CDR3, the DNA is TGTGCCAGCAGTTTGGCGGGAGCGTTTCGGGAGCAGTACTTC. Protein: CASSLAGAFREQYF.